This T cell receptor beta chain was obtained from a study of neurological immune-mediated disorders. Study observations and caveats: The greatest TCR clonal expansion occurred in HTLV-1-associated myelopathy and the least in multiple sclerosis, which fell below healthy controls.

Only a few counts were recorded for this clonotype. Its antigen remains unknown. CDR1 is SGHTA and CDR2 is FQGTGA in the germline V gene. J lost 0 bases, V lost 4 bases, and 5 bases had no gene match. This CDR3 is 16 amino acids long. The making of cDNA relied on 5'RACE with 10-nucleotide random UMIs. Every sequencing run generated in excess of 160 million TCR-beta sequences. These sequences covered 15-18 subjects. TCRdb re-derived calls from the 5' RACE reads in MiXCR, one entry per CDR3 protein. The sample has more than 50,000 distinct CDR3 sequences, less than 4% seen once. Sequencing used PBMCs. The chain combines TRBV7-3 with TRBJ2-2, with 7 bases fitting TRBD1. This clonotype was obtained from a woman in her 50s with multiple sclerosis. In nucleotides, the CDR3 is TGTGCCAGCAGCTCCCCCGGGACAGCGAACACCGGGGAGCTGTTTTTT. Residues: CASSSPGTANTGELFF.